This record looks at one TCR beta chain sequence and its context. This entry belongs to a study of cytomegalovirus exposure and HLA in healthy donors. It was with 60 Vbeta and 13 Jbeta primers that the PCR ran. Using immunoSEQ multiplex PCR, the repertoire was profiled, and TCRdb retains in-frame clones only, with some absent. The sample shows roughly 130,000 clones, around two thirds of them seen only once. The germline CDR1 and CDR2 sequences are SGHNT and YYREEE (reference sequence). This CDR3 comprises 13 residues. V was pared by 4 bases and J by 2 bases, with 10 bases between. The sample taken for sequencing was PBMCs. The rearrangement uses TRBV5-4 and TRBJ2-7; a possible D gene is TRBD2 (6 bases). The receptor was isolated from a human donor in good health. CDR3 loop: CASSQRGAYEQYF. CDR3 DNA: TGTGCCAGCAGCCAGCGCGGGGCCTACGAGCAGTACTTC.